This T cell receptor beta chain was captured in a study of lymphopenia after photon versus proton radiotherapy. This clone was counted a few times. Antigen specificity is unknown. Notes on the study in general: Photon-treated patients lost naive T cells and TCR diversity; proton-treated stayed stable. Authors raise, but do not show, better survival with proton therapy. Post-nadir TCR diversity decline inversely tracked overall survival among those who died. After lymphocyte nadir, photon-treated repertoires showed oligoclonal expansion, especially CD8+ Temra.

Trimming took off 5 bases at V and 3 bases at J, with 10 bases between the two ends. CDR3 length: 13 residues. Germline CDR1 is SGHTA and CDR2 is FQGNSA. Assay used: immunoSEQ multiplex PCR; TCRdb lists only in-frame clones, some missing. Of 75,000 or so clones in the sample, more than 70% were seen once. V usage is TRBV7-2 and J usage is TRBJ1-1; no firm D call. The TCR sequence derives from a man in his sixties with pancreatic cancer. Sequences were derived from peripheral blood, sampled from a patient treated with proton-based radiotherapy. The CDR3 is CASSLSRHTEAFF. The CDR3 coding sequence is TGTGCCAGCAGCCTGTCGAGACACACTGAAGCTTTCTTT.